This TCR beta chain was sequenced in a study of OX40 agonist ivuxolimab in advanced cancers. The wider study: Earlier anti-PD-1, anti-PD-L1 or anti-CTLA-4 therapy was permitted; 40% had received some.

Looked up from germline, CDR1 is LNHDA and CDR2 is SQIVND (reference sequence). The ends were cut back, 6 bases at V and 8 bases at J, with 14 bases in the middle. The CDR3 sequence is 13 residues long. Here immunoSEQ multiplex PCR was the method, and the copy in TCRdb shows in-frame clones only, minus some. The sample lists about 68,000 clones; around nine tenths were seen once. Sampled blood was obtained at baseline, cycle 4 day 1, and cycle 7 day 1. This sequence originates from an adult with an advanced solid tumor such as melanoma, head and neck, liver or kidney cancer. The material sequenced was CD4+ or CD8+ T cells sorted from blood, taken in a trial of the OX40 agonist ivuxolimab. The V gene is TRBV19, the J gene TRBJ2-1; D may correspond to TRBD1 or TRBD2 (6 bases each). The CDR3 here is CASRLGGADEQFF. The CDR3 DNA sequence: TGTGCCAGTAGGTTGGGGGGCGCGGATGAGCAGTTCTTC. The variable domain in full, completed from reference TRBV19 and TRBJ2-1, reads DGGITQSPKYLFRKEGQNVTLSCEQNLNHDAMYWYRQDPGQGLRLIYYSQIVNDFQKGDIAEGYSVSREKKESFPLTVTSAQKNPTAFYLCASRLGGADEQFFGPGTRLTVL.